Shown below are 17 T cell receptor beta chains from a single sample sequenced in a study of Ad26.COV2.S vaccination and SARS-CoV-2 variants. Sample treatment: approximately 18 received Ad26.COV2.S at low or high dose, single or two shots; several received placebo; per-sample allocation not given. Sampling occurred on day 63 after the first vaccine or placebo injection. The protocol was immunoSEQ multiplex PCR, while the TCRdb copy is restricted to in-frame clones and leaves out a portion. The table shows 200,000 to 250,000 clones, with 85% to 90% occurring only once. This specimen was peripheral blood, taken in a trial of Ad26.COV2.S vaccine versus placebo. These receptors came from a person aged 18-65 years who received the Ad26.COV2.S COVID-19 vaccine or a placebo.

This clone appeared once. No DNA is shown, since the ends of the CDR3 on it are uncertain; the CDR3 is the one TCRdb lists. This rearrangement joins TRBV28 to TRBJ1-2; TRBD1 reflects the table's D call only, with no check against the DNA. From germline, CDR1 is MDHEN and CDR2 SYDVKM. The CDR3 region is 14 residues in length, termini included. The CDR3 spells CASSFGQGARSHTF.

The chain employs TRBV29-1 and TRBJ1-5, with 7 bases that match TRBD1. J lost 8 bases, V lost 4 bases, and 5 bases had no gene match. This CDR3 contains 12 residues. The V gene's germline CDR1 is SQVTM and CDR2 ANQGSEA. The CDR3 protein is CSVGQGGEPQHF. Written as DNA, the CDR3 is TGCAGCGTTGGACAGGGTGGTGAGCCCCAGCATTTT.

This chain joins TRBV28 and TRBJ2-5; the D gene is possibly TRBD2 (7 bases). Germline V lookup: CDR1 MDHEN, CDR2 SYDVKM. Deletions cut 6 bases from V and 6 bases from J, with 17 bases between. This CDR3 region has 14 residues. The CDR3, as DNA: TGTGCCAGCAGGGGGGAGGGGGGCGCAAAGACCCAGTACTTC. Encoded protein: CASRGEGGAKTQYF.

This clone was recorded only once. This sequence joins TRBV19 and TRBJ2-1; 11 bases are shared with TRBD2. This CDR3 is 17 amino acids long. Trimming cost V 2 bases and J 7 bases; bases outside gene matches: 10. CDR1 is LNHDA and CDR2 is SQIVND in the germline V gene (reference sequence). Written as DNA, the CDR3 is TGTGCCAGTAGTATACTAGCGGGGGGACGGGCGGGAAATGAGCAGTTCTTC. Encoded protein: CASSILAGGRAGNEQFF.

The rearrangement joins TRBV7-6 to TRBJ2-7; D is unclear. In germline, CDR1 is SGHVS, CDR2 FNYEAQ. This CDR3 spans 12 amino acids. The V and J ends lost 1 base and 5 bases respectively, with 6 bases between them. CDR3 amino acids: CASSLGANEQYF. Here the CDR3 DNA reads TGTGCCAGCAGCTTAGGTGCCAACGAGCAGTACTTC.

This CDR3 is CASSLAKTPGLTGELFF. DNA of the CDR3: TGTGCCAGCAGCTTAGCGAAGACCCCGGGTCTCACCGGGGAGCTGTTTTTT. The J gene is TRBJ2-2, the V gene TRBV7-3; no reliable D call. The length of the CDR3 is 17 residues. CDR1 SGHTA and CDR2 FQGTGA come from the germline V gene. Deletions cut 2 bases from V and 4 bases from J, with 17 bases between.

The J gene is TRBJ1-4, the V gene TRBV19, with D perhaps matching TRBD1 (5 bases). This CDR3 is built from 15 residues. Per germline, CDR1 LNHDA and CDR2 SQIVND (reference sequence). Trimming removed 4 bases at V and 0 bases at J, with 9 bases between. CDR3 nucleotide sequence: TGTGCCAGTAGTACCCAGGGAGCAACTAATGAAAAACTGTTTTTT. It translates to CASSTQGATNEKLFF.

V and J are TRBV7-6 and TRBJ1-6; TRBD1 agrees at 8 bases. This CDR3 spans 15 amino acids. Germline values: CDR1 SGHVS, CDR2 FNYEAQ. Losses at the gene ends were 1 base for V and 8 bases for J; bases not matched to a gene: 4. The CDR3 DNA is TGTGCCAGCAGCTTAGGGACAGGGTACGATTCACCCCTCCACTTT. Translation gives CASSLGTGYDSPLHF.

The CDR3 is CASSLGLTGELFF. The CDR3 bases are TGTGCCAGCAGCTTGGGCCTCACCGGGGAGCTGTTTTTT. This rearrangement joins TRBV5-4 to TRBJ2-2; unclear D gene. There are 13 residues in the CDR3. Germline V lookup: CDR1 SGHNT, CDR2 YYREEE (reference sequence). V lost 0 bases and J 4 bases, leaving 4 bases between the germline ends. Full variable domain (remainder filled in from reference TRBV5-4 and TRBJ2-2): ETGVTQSPTHLIKTRGQQVTLRCSSQSGHNTVSWYQQALGQGPQFIFQYYREEENGRGNFPPRFSGLQFPNYSSELNVNALELDDSALYLCASSLGLTGELFFGEGSRLTVL.

The V and J genes are TRBV19 and TRBJ1-2; 8 nucleotides line up with TRBD1. The germline V gene encodes CDR1 LNHDA and CDR2 SQIVND (reference sequence). V lost 1 base and J lost 1; bases outside the gene matches: 8. The CDR3 is 17 amino acids. This chain's CDR3 is CASSIAAGTGLNYGYTF. In nucleotides, the CDR3 is TGTGCCAGTAGTATAGCTGCGGGGACAGGTCTTAACTATGGCTACACCTTC.

The genes are TRBV6-5 and TRBJ2-1; D gene ambiguous. The CDR3 has 11 amino acids. Germline loops: CDR1 MNHEY, CDR2 SVGAGI. V was cut by 2 bases and J by 9 bases, with 5 bases left in between. Here the CDR3 DNA reads TGTGCCAGCAGTTACCTAGGTGAGCAGTTCTTC. Protein: CASSYLGEQFF.

The J gene is TRBJ2-7, the V gene TRBV19; perhaps TRBD2 as D (5 bases). The CDR3 has 17 amino acids. Germline lookup yields CDR1 LNHDA and CDR2 SQIVND (reference sequence). Deletions cut 7 bases from V and 3 bases from J, with 25 bases between. This CDR3 is CASTPPSGSRLNYEQYF. As DNA, the CDR3 is TGTGCCAGTACCCCCCCCTCGGGGTCCAGACTTAACTACGAGCAGTACTTC.

This rearrangement joins TRBV30 to TRBJ1-2, with 7 positions matching TRBD1. This CDR3 contains 13 residues. V was clipped by 2 bases and J by 0 bases; unmatched bases: 0. The V gene's germline CDR1 is GTSNPN and CDR2 SVGIG (reference sequence). CDR3 nucleotide sequence: TGTGCCTGGAGTAGGGGGCCTAACTATGGCTACACCTTC. Amino acids: CAWSRGPNYGYTF.

This clone occurred once. In the same sample, other DNA sequences code for this CDR3. V is TRBV9 and J is TRBJ2-2; tentative D call: TRBD1 (6 bases). Germline lookup yields CDR1 SGDLS and CDR2 YYNGEE. The CDR3 covers 14 residues. Trimming shortened V by 2 bases and J by 1 base, and 6 bases separated the two germline ends. The CDR3 here is CASSVTGNTGELFF. The CDR3 DNA is TGTGCCAGCAGCGTGACAGGGAACACCGGGGAGCTGTTTTTT.

The rearrangement joins TRBV27 to TRBJ2-3; D unclear. The V and J ends lost 5 bases and 5 bases respectively, with 17 bases between them. This CDR3 has 15 residues. Germline V lookup: CDR1 MNHEY, CDR2 SMNVEV (reference sequence). CDR3 bases: TGTGCCAGCAGTGCCCGCCCGGTATGGCTAGATACGCAGTATTTT. Amino acid sequence: CASSARPVWLDTQYF.

The chain couples TRBV3-1 (or the pseudogene TRBV3-2) to TRBJ2-1; D not certain. V lost 4 bases, J lost 4 bases, and 8 bases lay in between. This CDR3 contains 13 residues. The germline gives CDR1 LGHDT, CDR2 YNNKEL (reference sequence). CDR3 in DNA: TGTGCCAGCAGCCTCCTTCAATACAATGAGCAGTTCTTC. The encoded protein is CASSLLQYNEQFF.

This clone was seen many times. This rearrangement joins TRBV6-1 to TRBJ2-3; TRBD1 matches 10 bases. The germline V gene encodes CDR1 MNHNS and CDR2 SASEGT. With V trimmed by 2 bases and J by 3 bases, 8 bases remained unmatched. The CDR3 consists of 17 residues. Here the CDR3 reads CASSELSGTGVTDTQYF. The DNA for the CDR3 is TGTGCCAGCAGTGAACTTTCCGGGACAGGGGTTACAGATACGCAGTATTTT.